This T cell receptor beta chain was recorded in a study of blood T cell repertoires in COVID-19. Across the study: Material from acute and convalescent COVID-19 was sourced from the United States, Italy and Spain. T cells, B-cell-depleted T cells, or PBMCs provided the cDNA or gDNA that served as material.

As processed by the authors: Reference gene primer amplification yielded estimated nucleated cell counts. TCRdb's copy holds only in-frame clones and misses some; the assay was immunoSEQ multiplex PCR. For V, J and clone size, that table is used; D and trimming come from the DNA. The sample contains 60,000 or so clones, roughly 74% of which appear only once. The CDR3 runs to 16 residues. J was trimmed by 7 bases and V by 6 bases; bases with no gene match: 17. The germline CDR1 and CDR2 sequences are MNHEY and SMNVEV (reference sequence). The chain recombines TRBV27 with TRBJ2-7; 8 bases line up with TRBD1. The origin of this receptor is a human donor in a cohort sampled during active COVID-19. The sequenced material came from peripheral blood. In DNA, the CDR3 is TGTGCCAGCAGGAGAAAAGGGACAGGCCCTCCTGGTGAGCAGTACTTC. It codes for CASRRKGTGPPGEQYF.